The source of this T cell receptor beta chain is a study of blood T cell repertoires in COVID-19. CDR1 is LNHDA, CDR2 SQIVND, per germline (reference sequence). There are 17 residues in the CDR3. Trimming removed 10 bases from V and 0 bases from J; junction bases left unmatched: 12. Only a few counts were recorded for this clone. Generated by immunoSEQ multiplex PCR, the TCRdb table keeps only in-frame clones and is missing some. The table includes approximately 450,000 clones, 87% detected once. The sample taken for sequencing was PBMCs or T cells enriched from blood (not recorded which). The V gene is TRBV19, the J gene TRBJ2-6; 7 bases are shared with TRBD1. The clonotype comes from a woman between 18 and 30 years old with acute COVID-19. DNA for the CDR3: TGTGCCACCGGACAGGCCCATGCTCCCTCTGGGGCCAACGTCCTGACTTTC. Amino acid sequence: CATGQAHAPSGANVLTF.